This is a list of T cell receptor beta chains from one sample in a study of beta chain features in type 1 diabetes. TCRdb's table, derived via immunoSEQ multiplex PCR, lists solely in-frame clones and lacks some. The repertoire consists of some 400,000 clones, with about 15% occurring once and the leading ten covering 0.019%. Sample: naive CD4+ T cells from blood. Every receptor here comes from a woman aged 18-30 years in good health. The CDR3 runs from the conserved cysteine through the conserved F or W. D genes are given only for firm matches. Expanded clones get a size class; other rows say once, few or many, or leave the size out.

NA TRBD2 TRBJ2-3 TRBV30 CAWDMGGVDTQYF TGTGCCTGGGACATGGGGGGGGTGGATACGCAGTATTTT
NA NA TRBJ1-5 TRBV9 CASSVDPNNQPQHF TGTGCCAGCAGCGTAGACCCTAACAATCAGCCCCAGCATTTT
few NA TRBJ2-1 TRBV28 CASSLVGQGQFF TGTGCCAGCAGTTTAGTTGGGCAGGGGCAGTTCTTC
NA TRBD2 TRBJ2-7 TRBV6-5 CASSYPGTTHEQYF TGTGCCAGCAGTTACCCCGGGACTACCCACGAGCAGTACTTC
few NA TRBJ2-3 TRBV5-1 CASSFYGLTTDTQYF TGCGCCAGCAGCTTCTACGGACTAACCACAGATACGCAGTATTTT
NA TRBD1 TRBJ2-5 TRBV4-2 CASSQAGQGQETQYF TGTGCCAGCAGCCAAGCGGGACAGGGTCAAGAGACCCAGTACTTC
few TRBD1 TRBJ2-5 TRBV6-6 CASSPDRAYQETQYF TGTGCCAGCAGCCCGGACAGGGCCTACCAAGAGACCCAGTACTTC
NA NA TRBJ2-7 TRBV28 CASSYQGKFYEQYF TGTGCCAGCAGTTACCAGGGAAAATTCTACGAGCAGTACTTC
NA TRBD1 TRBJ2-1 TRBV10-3 CAISEGTGNNEQFF TGTGCCATCAGTGAGGGGACAGGGAACAATGAGCAGTTCTTC
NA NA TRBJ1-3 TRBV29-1 CSVWGRQGNTIYF TGCAGCGTTTGGGGCAGACAAGGAAACACCATATATTTT
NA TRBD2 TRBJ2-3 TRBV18 CASSLVQRELADTQYF TGTGCCAGCTCACTCGTTCAGCGGGAGCTAGCAGATACGCAGTATTTT
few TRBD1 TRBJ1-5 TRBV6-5 CASSAGTGNQPQHF TGTGCCAGCAGTGCCGGGACAGGCAATCAGCCCCAGCATTTT
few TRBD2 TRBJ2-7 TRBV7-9 CASSYAGTSGAYEQYF TGTGCCAGCAGTTACGCCGGGACTAGCGGGGCCTACGAGCAGTACTTC
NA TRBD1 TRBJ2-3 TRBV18 CASSRGQGGTDTQYF TGTGCCAGCTCCCGTGGACAGGGCGGCACAGATACGCAGTATTTT
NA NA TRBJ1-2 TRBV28 CASSSSGDYYGYTF TGTGCCAGCAGTTCCTCAGGGGATTACTATGGCTACACCTTC
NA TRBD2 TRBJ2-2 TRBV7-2 CASSLAGGFGELFF TGTGCCAGCAGCTTAGCGGGAGGGTTCGGGGAGCTGTTTTTT
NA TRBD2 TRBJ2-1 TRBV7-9 CASSRLKSGRSSYNEQFF TGTGCCAGCAGCCGTCTGAAGAGCGGGAGGAGCTCCTACAATGAGCAGTTCTTC
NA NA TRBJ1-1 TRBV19 CASNNRNTEAFF TGTGCCAGTAACAACCGGAACACTGAAGCTTTCTTT
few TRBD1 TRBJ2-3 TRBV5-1 CASSPGTGTDTQYF TGCGCCAGCAGCCCCGGGACAGGGACAGATACGCAGTATTTT
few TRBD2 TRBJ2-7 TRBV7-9 CASSPSTSGTTYEQYF TGTGCCAGCAGCCCCTCGACTAGCGGGACTACCTACGAGCAGTACTTC
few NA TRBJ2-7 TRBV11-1 CASSSTLVGEQYF TGTGCCAGCAGCTCCACACTAGTGGGAGAGCAGTACTTC
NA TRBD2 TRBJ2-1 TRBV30 CAWDRLPGTSNEFF TGTGCCTGGGACAGACTACCCGGGACTAGTAACGAATTCTTC
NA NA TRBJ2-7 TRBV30 CAWLWASNEQYF TGTGCCTGGCTTTGGGCTAGCAACGAGCAGTACTTC
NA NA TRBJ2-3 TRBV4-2 CASSQGGGTDTQYF TGTGCCAGCAGCCAAGGGGGCGGCACAGATACGCAGTATTTT
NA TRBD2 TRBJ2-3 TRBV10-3 CAISGTSGPTDTQYF TGTGCCATCAGTGGGACTAGCGGGCCCACAGATACGCAGTATTTT